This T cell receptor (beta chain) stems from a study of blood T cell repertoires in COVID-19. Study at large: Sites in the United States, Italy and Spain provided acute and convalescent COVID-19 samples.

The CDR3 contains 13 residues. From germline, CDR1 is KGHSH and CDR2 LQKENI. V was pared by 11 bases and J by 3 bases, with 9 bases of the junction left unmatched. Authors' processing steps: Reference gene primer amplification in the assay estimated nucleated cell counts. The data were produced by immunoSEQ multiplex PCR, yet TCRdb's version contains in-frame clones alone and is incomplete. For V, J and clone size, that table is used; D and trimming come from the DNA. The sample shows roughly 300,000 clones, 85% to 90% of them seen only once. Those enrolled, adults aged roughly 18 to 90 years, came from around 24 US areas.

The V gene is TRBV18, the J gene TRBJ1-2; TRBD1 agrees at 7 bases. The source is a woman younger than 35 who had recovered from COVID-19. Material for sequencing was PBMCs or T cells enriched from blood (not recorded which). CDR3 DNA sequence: TGTGCCGCCGCGCGACAGGGAGACTATGGCTACACCTTC. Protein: CAAARQGDYGYTF.